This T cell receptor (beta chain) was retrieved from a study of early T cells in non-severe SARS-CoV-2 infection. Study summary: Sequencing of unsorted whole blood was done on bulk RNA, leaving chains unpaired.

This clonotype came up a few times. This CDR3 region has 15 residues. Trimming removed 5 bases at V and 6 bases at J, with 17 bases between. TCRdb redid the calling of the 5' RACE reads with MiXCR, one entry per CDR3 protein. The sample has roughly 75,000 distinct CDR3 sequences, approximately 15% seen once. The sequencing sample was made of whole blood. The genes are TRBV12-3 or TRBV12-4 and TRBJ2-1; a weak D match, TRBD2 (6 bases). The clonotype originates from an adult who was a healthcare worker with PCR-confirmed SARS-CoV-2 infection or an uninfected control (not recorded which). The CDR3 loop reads CASSLGAGRSNEQFF. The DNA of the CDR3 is TGTGCCAGCAGTCTAGGGGCGGGGAGGTCCAATGAGCAGTTCTTC.